These T cell receptor beta chains were read from a single sample in a study of T cell responses to AZD1222 COVID-19 vaccine. Sequencing was performed with immunoSEQ multiplex PCR; in TCRdb, only in-frame clones are kept and a portion is missing. This table has under 110,000 clones, roughly 87% appearing once. The sequences come from peripheral blood, collected 28 days after the second AZD1222 dose. These receptors were collected from an adult who received the AZD1222 COVID-19 vaccine. Each CDR3 is given with its conserved first and last residue. The order of the fields is V gene, J gene, CDR3 protein.

V: TRBV6-5
J: TRBJ1-6
CDR3: CASSYSGEHYNSPLHF

V: TRBV5-1
J: TRBJ1-1
CDR3: CASSLSRTDLEAFF

V: TRBV14
J: TRBJ2-5
CDR3: CASSQDLGVGETQYF

V: TRBV6-5
J: TRBJ2-7
CDR3: CASTSSYEQYF

V: TRBV6-5
J: TRBJ1-1
CDR3: CASRYGEWVELYAFF

V: TRBV10-3
J: TRBJ2-3
CDR3: CAISDYGGRSTDTQYF

V: TRBV30
J: TRBJ1-6
CDR3: CACNSYNSPLHF

V: TRBV28
J: TRBJ2-7
CDR3: CASSLGQGVGEQYF

V: TRBV11-2
J: TRBJ2-7
CDR3: CASSPAYEQYF

V: TRBV29-1
J: TRBJ2-1
CDR3: CSAGRDGSYNEQFF